A single T cell receptor beta chain is shown here with its context. Sequencing used immunoSEQ multiplex PCR; TCRdb keeps in-frame clones, though not all of them. The table records around 300,000 clones, about nine tenths of them present only once. This entry belongs to a study of blood T cell repertoires in COVID-19. Study in general: PBMCs, B-cell-depleted T cells, or T cells were the source of the cDNA or gDNA that made up the material.

From germline, CDR1 is SNHLY and CDR2 FYNNEI. The ends were cut back, 1 base at V and 10 bases at J, with 13 bases in the middle. The CDR3 consists of 13 residues. Participants had their cohort set by participant-reported clinical history. The specimen sequenced was PBMCs or T cells enriched from blood (not recorded which). This receptor was obtained from a woman between 40 and 50 years old who had recovered from COVID-19. This sequence joins TRBV2 and TRBJ1-1; maybe TRBD1 (5 bases). CDR3 sequence: CASSEVSGSRAFF. CDR3 nucleotide sequence: TGTGCCAGCAGTGAAGTTTCAGGGTCGCGAGCTTTCTTT.